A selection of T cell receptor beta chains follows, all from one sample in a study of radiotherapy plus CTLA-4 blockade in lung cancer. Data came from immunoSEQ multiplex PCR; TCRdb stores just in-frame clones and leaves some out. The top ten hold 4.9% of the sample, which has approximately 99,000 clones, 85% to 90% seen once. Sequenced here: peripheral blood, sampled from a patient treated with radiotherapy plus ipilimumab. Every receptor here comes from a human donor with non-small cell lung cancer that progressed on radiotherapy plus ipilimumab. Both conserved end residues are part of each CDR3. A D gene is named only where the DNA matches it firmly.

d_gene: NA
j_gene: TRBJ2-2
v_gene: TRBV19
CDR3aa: CASSSLRGGGPGELFF

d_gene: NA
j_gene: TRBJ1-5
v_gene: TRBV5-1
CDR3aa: CASSPGGNQPQHF

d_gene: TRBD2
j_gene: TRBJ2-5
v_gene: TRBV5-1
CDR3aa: CASSPTRTSGKQETQYF

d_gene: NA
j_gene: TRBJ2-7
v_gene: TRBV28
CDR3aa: CATLPRRTSYEQYF

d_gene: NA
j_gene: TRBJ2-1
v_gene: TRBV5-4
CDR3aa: CASSPILRYNEQFF

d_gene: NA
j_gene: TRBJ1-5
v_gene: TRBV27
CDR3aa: CASSPSRGSNQPQHF

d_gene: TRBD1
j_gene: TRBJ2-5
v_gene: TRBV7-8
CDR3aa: CASSFSPGQGQETQYF

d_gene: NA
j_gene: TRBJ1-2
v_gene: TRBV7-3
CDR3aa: CASSLTGQGGYTF

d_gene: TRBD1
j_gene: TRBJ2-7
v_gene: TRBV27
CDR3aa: CASSPPRDRGPYEQYF

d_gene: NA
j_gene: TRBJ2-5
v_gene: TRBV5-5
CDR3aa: CASSFGVWETQYF

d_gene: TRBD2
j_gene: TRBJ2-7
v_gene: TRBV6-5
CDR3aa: CASSRGTSGRYEQYF

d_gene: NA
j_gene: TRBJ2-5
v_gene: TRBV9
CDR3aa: CASSPSEGTQYF

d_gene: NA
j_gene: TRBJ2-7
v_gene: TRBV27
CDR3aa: CASSPPGRNSFYEQYF

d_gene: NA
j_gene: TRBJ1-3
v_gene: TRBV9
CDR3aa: CASSAGGDSGNTIYF

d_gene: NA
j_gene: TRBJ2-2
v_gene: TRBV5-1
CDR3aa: CASSSPGGSSADTGELFF

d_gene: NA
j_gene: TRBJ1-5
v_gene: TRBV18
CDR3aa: CASSPGTLSNQPQHF

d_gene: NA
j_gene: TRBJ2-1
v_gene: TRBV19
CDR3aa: CASSIVGTFKPSSYNEQFF

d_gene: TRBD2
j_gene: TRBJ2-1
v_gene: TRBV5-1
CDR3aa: CASSLFRGGNEQFF

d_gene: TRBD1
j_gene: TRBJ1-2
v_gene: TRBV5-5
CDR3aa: CASSDGFGRGSGYTF

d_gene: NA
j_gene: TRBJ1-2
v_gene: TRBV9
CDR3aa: CASSVVEGGYTF

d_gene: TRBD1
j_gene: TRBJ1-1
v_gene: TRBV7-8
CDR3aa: CASSLVGTGLTEAFF

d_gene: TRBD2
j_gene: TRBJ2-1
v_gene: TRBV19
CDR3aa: CASSAGLWRDEQFF

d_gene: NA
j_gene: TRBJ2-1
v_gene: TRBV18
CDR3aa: CASSPPWGLLNEQFF

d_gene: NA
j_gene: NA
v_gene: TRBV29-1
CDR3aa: CSAAREGIHQPQYF

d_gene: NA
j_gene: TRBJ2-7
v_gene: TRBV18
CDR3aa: CASSPYAAGDEQYF

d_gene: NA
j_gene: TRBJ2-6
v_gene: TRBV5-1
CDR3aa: CASSLVGTGANVLTF

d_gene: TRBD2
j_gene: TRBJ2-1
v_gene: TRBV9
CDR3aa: CASSARDYRYNEQFF

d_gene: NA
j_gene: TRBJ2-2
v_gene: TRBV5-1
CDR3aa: CASSLATLTLNTGELFF

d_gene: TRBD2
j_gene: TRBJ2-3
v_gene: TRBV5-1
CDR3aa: CASSFIGGRRSTDTQYF

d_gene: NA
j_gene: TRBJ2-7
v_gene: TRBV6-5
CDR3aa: CASRAQWETPYEQYF

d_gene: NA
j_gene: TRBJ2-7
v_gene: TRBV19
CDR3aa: CASRPGLSNYEQYF

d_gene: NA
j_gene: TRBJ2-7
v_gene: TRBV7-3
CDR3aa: CASSLGVGPAYEQYF

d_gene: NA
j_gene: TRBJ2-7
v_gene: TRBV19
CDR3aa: CASSTDYVVSYEQYF

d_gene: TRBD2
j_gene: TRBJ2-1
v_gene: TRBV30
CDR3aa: CAWTRSGRAGEQFF

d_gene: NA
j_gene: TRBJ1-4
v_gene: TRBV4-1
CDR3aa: CASSQDFGGGRVPEKLFF

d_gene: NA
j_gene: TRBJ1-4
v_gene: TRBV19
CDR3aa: CASIEGIQGKLFF

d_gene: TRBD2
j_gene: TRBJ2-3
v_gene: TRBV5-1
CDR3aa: CASSSSGRAPTDTQYF

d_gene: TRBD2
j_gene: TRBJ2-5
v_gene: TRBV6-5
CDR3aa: CASREREGWETQYF

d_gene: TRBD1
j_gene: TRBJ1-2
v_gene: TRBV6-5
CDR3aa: CASSKQGNGYTF

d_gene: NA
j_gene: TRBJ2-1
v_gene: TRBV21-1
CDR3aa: CASSRAREAPPHEQFF

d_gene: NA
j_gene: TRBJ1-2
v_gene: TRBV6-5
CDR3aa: CASRPRQKNYGYTF

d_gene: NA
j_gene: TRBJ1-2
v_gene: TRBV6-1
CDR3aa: CASSDQGFYGYTF

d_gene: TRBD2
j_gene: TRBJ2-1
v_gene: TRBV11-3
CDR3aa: CASSGTSGGDNEQFF